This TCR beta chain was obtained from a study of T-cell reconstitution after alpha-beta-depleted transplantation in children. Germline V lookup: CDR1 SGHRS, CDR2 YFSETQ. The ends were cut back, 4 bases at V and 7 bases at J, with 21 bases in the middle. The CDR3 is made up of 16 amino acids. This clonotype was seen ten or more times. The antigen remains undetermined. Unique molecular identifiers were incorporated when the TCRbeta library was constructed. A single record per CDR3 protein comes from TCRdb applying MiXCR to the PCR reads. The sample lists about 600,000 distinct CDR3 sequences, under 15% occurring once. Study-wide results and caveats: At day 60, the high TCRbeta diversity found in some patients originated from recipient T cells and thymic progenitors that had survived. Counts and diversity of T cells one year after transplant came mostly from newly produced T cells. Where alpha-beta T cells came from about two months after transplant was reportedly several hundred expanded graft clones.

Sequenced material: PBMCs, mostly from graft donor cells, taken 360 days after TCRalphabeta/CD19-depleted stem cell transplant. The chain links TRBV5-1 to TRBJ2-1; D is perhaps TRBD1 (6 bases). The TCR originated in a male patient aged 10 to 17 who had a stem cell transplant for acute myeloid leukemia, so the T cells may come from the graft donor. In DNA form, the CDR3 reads TGCGCCAGCAGCGTACAGGGATCTCGTGGATGGAATGAGCAGTTCTTC. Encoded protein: CASSVQGSRGWNEQFF.